What follows describes a single T cell receptor beta chain. TCRdb's table, derived via immunoSEQ multiplex PCR, lists solely in-frame clones and lacks some. The sample consists of roughly 300,000 clones, 80% to 90% of them appearing once. CDR1 MDHEN and CDR2 SYDVKM come from the germline V gene. The CDR3 totals 13 residues. The ends were cut back, 7 bases at V and 4 bases at J, with 13 bases in the middle. This sample stems from a study of blood T cell repertoires in COVID-19. The gene calls are TRBV28 and TRBJ2-5, with a possible D match to TRBD2 (5 bases). The sequencing sample was made of peripheral blood. This receptor was taken from a woman between 50 and 59 years old who had recovered from COVID-19. Written as DNA, the CDR3 is TGTGCCAGCAAGGGTGGGAGTCGAGAGACCCAGTACTTC. Translation: CASKGGSRETQYF.